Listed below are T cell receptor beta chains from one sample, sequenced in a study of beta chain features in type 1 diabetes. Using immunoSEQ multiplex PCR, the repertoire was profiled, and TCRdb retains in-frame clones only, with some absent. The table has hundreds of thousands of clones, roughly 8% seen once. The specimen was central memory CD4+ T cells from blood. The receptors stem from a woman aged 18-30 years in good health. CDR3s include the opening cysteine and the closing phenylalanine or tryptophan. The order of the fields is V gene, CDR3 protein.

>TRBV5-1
CASRMAATGELFF
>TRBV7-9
CASSLGGGYTF
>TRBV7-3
CASSLTQGVTGELFF
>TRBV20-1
CSARRNTEAFF
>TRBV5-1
CASSLDGGNQETQYF
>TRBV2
CASSRDPRTEAFF
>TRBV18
CASSSVSAEQYF
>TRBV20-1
CSPQGGETQYF
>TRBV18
CASSGVNSPLHF
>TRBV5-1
CASSVDGTSADTQYF